These 23 T cell receptor beta chains came from one sample sequenced in a study of beta chain features in type 1 diabetes. Study results and limitations: Patients with Type 1 diabetes showed moderately but significantly shorter TCRB CDR3s in all four CD4+ subsets.

Antigens for these TCRs are unknown. Expressed TCRB transcripts were sequenced, since all the RNA that had been isolated was reverse transcribed. The method was immunoSEQ multiplex PCR; TCRdb's version includes in-frame clones alone and lacks a portion of them. The table records about 270,000 clones, roughly an eighth of them present only once. Input material: naive CD4+ T cells from blood. The source of these receptors is a man aged 30 to 39 with type 1 diabetes.

This clone was observed a few times. The rearrangement joins TRBV7-9 to TRBJ2-2, with 9 nucleotides matching TRBD1. Germline CDR1 is SEHNR and CDR2 is FQNEAQ (reference sequence). The CDR3 is 17 amino acids. V was clipped by 5 bases and J by 1 base; unmatched bases: 8. This CDR3 reads CASSVTGQGLNTGELFF. The CDR3 region has the DNA TGTGCCAGCAGCGTAACGGGACAGGGACTGAACACCGGGGAGCTGTTTTTT.

CDR3 amino acids: CASRTGQGYEQYF. The CDR3 DNA sequence: TGTGCCAGCAGAACAGGACAGGGGTACGAGCAGTACTTC. The genes are TRBV6-1 and TRBJ2-7, with TRBD1 identical over 9 bases. This CDR3 is built from 13 residues. The V gene's germline CDR1 is MNHNS and CDR2 SASEGT. The junction had 4 bases not matched to a gene; V was cut back by 6 bases and J by 4 bases.

V usage is TRBV5-1 and J usage is TRBJ2-3, with D perhaps TRBD2 (6 bases). Trimming took off 0 bases at V and 2 bases at J, with 13 bases between the two ends. In germline, CDR1 is SGHRS, CDR2 YFSETQ. The CDR3 is 16 amino acids. CDR3 residues: CASSLGGSGTTDTQYF. DNA for the CDR3: TGCGCCAGCAGCTTGGGGGGTAGCGGAACCACAGATACGCAGTATTTT.

V is TRBV28 and J is TRBJ2-2; 10 nucleotides align to TRBD2. V gave up 6 bases and J gave up 6 bases; unmatched junction bases: 10. CDR3 length equals 16 residues. The germline gives CDR1 MDHEN, CDR2 SYDVKM. CDR3 protein: CASSPPSGSRPGELFF. DNA for the CDR3: TGTGCCAGCAGCCCTCCTAGCGGGAGTCGCCCCGGGGAGCTGTTTTTT.

This clone turned up a few times. V gene TRBV15 combines with J gene TRBJ2-5; 8 positions agree with TRBD1. The CDR3 length is 16 residues. Germline assignment: CDR1 LNHNV and CDR2 YYDKDF (reference sequence). V lost 2 bases and J lost 6; bases outside the gene matches: 11. In DNA, the CDR3 is TGTGCCACCAGCAGAAACGTGGCAGGGGGCGCGCAGACCCAGTACTTC. This encodes CATSRNVAGGAQTQYF.

This clone was seen a handful of times. The chain uses TRBV19 and TRBJ1-4; 8 nucleotides align to TRBD1. CDR1 and CDR2 from the germline V gene are LNHDA and SQIVND (reference sequence). CDR3 length: 13 amino acids. V lost 5 bases, J lost 4 bases, and 0 bases stayed unmatched. The CDR3 sequence is CASSGQGNEKLFF. Here the CDR3 DNA reads TGTGCCAGTAGTGGACAGGGTAATGAAAAACTGTTTTTT.

The rearrangement links TRBV7-3 to TRBJ1-1; D gene ambiguous. The CDR3 is 15 amino acids. V lost 5 bases and J 0 bases, leaving 13 bases between the germline ends. Germline V gives CDR1 SGHTA, CDR2 FQGTGA. This CDR3 reads CASSAWPGMNTEAFF. The CDR3 coding sequence is TGTGCCAGCAGCGCCTGGCCGGGGATGAACACTGAAGCTTTCTTT. Combining the CDR3 with reference TRBV7-3 and TRBJ1-1 gives the whole variable domain GAGVSQTPSNKVTEKGKYVELRCDPISGHTALYWYRQSLGQGPEFLIYFQGTGAADDSGLPNDRFFAVRPEGSVSTLKIQRTERGDSAVYLCASSAWPGMNTEAFFGQGTRLTVV.

The genes are TRBV28 and TRBJ1-1; D gene ambiguous. V was pared by 2 bases and J by 10 bases, with 11 bases between. The CDR3 runs to 12 residues. Per germline, CDR1 MDHEN and CDR2 SYDVKM. In DNA, the CDR3 is TGTGCCAGCAGTTTAAAGGGCCGGGGAGCTTTCTTT. As protein: CASSLKGRGAFF.

The rearrangement links TRBV27 to TRBJ2-7; 7 bases are a match to TRBD1. Germline V CDR1 and CDR2: MNHEY, SMNVEV (reference sequence). The CDR3 runs 15 residues. J gave up 5 bases and V 5 bases, and 12 bases lay outside the gene matches. The CDR3, as DNA: TGTGCCAGCAGTCTACCTGACAGGGTTGTTCACGAGCAGTACTTC. Protein product: CASSLPDRVVHEQYF.

The genes are TRBV5-1 and TRBJ2-3, with 7 bases fitting TRBD2. Trimming removed 0 bases from V and 2 bases from J; junction bases left unmatched: 3. The CDR3 contains 15 residues. The germline CDR1 and CDR2 sequences are SGHRS and YFSETQ. In DNA, the CDR3 is TGCGCCAGCAGCTTGGCCCTAGCGGTCACAGATACGCAGTATTTT. Translated: CASSLALAVTDTQYF.

The V call is TRBV10-3, the J call TRBJ2-3; D is unclear. The germline V and J ends were trimmed by 0 bases and 4 bases, with 11 bases remaining between them. The CDR3 length is 15 residues. Germline values: CDR1 ENHRY, CDR2 SYGVKD. CDR3 bases: TGTGCCATCAGTGAGTCTTCCGTATTATCAGATACGCAGTATTTT. Protein sequence: CAISESSVLSDTQYF.

V gene TRBV7-9 combines with J gene TRBJ1-5; 7 bases line up with TRBD1. Germline-derived CDR1 and CDR2 are SEHNR and FQNEAQ (reference sequence). V dropped 5 bases and J dropped 5; count of bases not matched to a gene: 12. The CDR3 extends over 16 amino acids. The CDR3 sequence is CASSPTGQSWDQPQHF. CDR3 coding DNA: TGTGCCAGCAGCCCTACGGGACAGTCGTGGGATCAGCCCCAGCATTTT.

A few counts support this clone. This chain links TRBV11-1 with TRBJ1-1; D unclear. The germline CDR1 and CDR2 sequences are SGHAT and FQDESV (reference sequence). The V end lost 4 bases, the J end lost 1 base, and 13 bases lay between the germline ends. This CDR3 has 15 amino acids. The CDR3 loop is CASSSSVNANTEAFF. The DNA of the CDR3 is TGTGCCAGCAGCTCCTCGGTAAACGCGAACACTGAAGCTTTCTTT. The variable domain in full, completed from reference TRBV11-1 and TRBJ1-1, reads EAEVAQSPRYKITEKSQAVAFWCDPISGHATLYWYRQILGQGPELLVQFQDESVVDDSQLPKDRFSAERLKGVDSTLKIQPAELGDSAMYLCASSSSVNANTEAFFGQGTRLTVV.

This clone was counted between two and nine times. The rearrangement joins TRBV6-5 to TRBJ2-2; 11 bases are a match to TRBD2. The CDR3 consists of 15 residues. Germline V lookup: CDR1 MNHEY, CDR2 SVGAGI. The J segment lost 6 bases and the V segment lost 6 bases, leaving 6 bases of the junction unmatched. Written as DNA, the CDR3 is TGTGCCAGCAGCCGCACTAGCGGGAGCCCCGGGGAGCTGTTTTTT. Translated: CASSRTSGSPGELFF.

A few counts support this clone. The chain employs TRBV28 and TRBJ2-5, with 8 bases identical to TRBD1. Germline CDR1 and CDR2: MDHEN and SYDVKM. The ends lost 6 bases at V and 3 bases at J; junction bases unmatched: 6. The CDR3 has 14 residues. The CDR3 sequence is CASSSMDREETQYF. DNA of the CDR3: TGTGCCAGCAGCTCCATGGACAGGGAAGAGACCCAGTACTTC. Full variable domain (missing parts from reference TRBV28 and TRBJ2-5): DVKVTQSSRYLVKRTGEKVFLECVQDMDHENMFWYRQDPGLGLRLIYFSYDVKMKEKGDIPEGYSVSREKKERFSLILESASTNQTSMYLCASSSMDREETQYFGPGTRLLVL.

The sample holds a few counts of this clone. This rearrangement joins TRBV2 to TRBJ2-7, with a possible D match to TRBD1 (6 bases). The germline CDR1 and CDR2 sequences are SNHLY and FYNNEI. The CDR3 extends over 13 amino acids. Trimming stripped 6 bases from V and 6 bases from J, with 15 bases between. The CDR3 loop reads CASRREGGSEQYF. The CDR3, as DNA: TGTGCCAGCAGAAGGGAAGGGGGATCCGAGCAGTACTTC.

V gene TRBV11-1 combines with J gene TRBJ2-1, with a possible D match to TRBD2 (5 bases). Germline-derived CDR1 and CDR2 are SGHAT and FQDESV (reference sequence). The CDR3 covers 15 residues. The germline V and J ends were trimmed by 4 bases and 8 bases, with 18 bases remaining between them. CDR3 sequence reads: CASSSRATGKDEQFF. The CDR3 bases are TGTGCCAGCAGCTCTCGGGCGACCGGGAAGGATGAGCAGTTCTTC.

The chain carries TRBV5-4 and TRBJ2-5; no clear D gene. V lost 0 bases to trimming and J lost 4 bases, with 10 bases between them. CDR1 and CDR2 from the germline V gene are SGHNT and YYREEE (reference sequence). The CDR3 spans 14 residues. In DNA, the CDR3 is TGTGCCAGCAGCTTGGTTCCCCTTTCAGAGACCCAGTACTTC. Translating it yields CASSLVPLSETQYF.

The V and J genes are TRBV6-6 and TRBJ2-4; 11 nucleotides agree with TRBD1. CDR3 size: 12 residues. The V gene end was trimmed by 5 bases and the J gene end by 9 bases; junction bases not matched to a gene: 0. CDR1 is MNHNY and CDR2 is SVGAGI in the germline V gene (reference sequence). The chain's CDR3 is CASSGTGGIQYF. DNA for the CDR3: TGTGCCAGCAGTGGGACAGGGGGCATTCAGTACTTC.

The chain carries TRBV5-4 and TRBJ2-7; tentative D call: TRBD2 (7 bases). CDR3 length: 16 residues. Deletions cut 0 bases from V and 5 bases from J, with 18 bases between. CDR1 SGHNT and CDR2 YYREEE come from the germline V gene (reference sequence). CDR3 in amino acids: CASSLVSAGAFNEQYF. CDR3 coding DNA: TGTGCCAGCAGCTTGGTCTCGGCGGGGGCATTCAACGAGCAGTACTTC.

This sequence joins TRBV4-2 and TRBJ2-7, with D hard to call. The CDR3 is made up of 11 amino acids. Trimming removed 5 bases at V and 8 bases at J, with 10 bases between. Looked up from germline, CDR1 is LGHNA and CDR2 is YNFKEQ. The CDR3 sequence: CASSSLGKQYF. As DNA, the CDR3 is TGTGCCAGCAGCTCGCTAGGCAAGCAGTACTTC.

The genes are TRBV9 and TRBJ2-3; D may be TRBD1 (5 bases). The CDR3 spans 14 residues. Germline CDR1 SGDLS, CDR2 YYNGEE. Between the trimmed V and J ends, which lost 0 bases and 2 bases, there was a span of 7 bases. CDR3 DNA: TGTGCCAGCAGCGTAGCAGGGTACACAGATACGCAGTATTTT. Translated, it gives CASSVAGYTDTQYF.

The chain combines TRBV7-9 with TRBJ2-1, with TRBD2 matching over 8 bases. Germline CDR1 and CDR2: SEHNR and FQNEAQ (reference sequence). V was pared by 1 base and J by 9 bases, with 5 bases of the junction left unmatched. CDR3 size: 14 residues. The CDR3 spells CASSLEGLEVEQFF. The CDR3, as DNA: TGTGCCAGCAGCTTAGAGGGACTAGAGGTTGAGCAGTTCTTC.